The clone carrying this TCR beta chain was counted many times. The antigen is undetermined. These data belong to a study of metastatic and nonmetastatic thyroid tumors. Study context: Samples came from malignant and benign thyroid patients, and repertoires were compared across blood and tumor or nodule tissue.

Germline lookup yields CDR1 DFQATT and CDR2 SNEGSKA (reference sequence). This CDR3 has 16 amino acids. Trimming shortened V by 1 base and J by 1 base, and 13 bases separated the two germline ends. Nobody among the patients had been given any treatment before thyroid surgery. TCRdb ran MiXCR on the PCR reads. The sample includes more than 35,000 clones, less than 15% of them seen just once. Findings and limits, study-wide: According to reports, the diversity of TCR beta was significantly higher in malignant thyroid tumors than in benign nodules, and this held in both blood and tumor samples.

This chain joins TRBV20-1 and TRBJ2-2, with D possibly being TRBD2 (5 bases). Material for sequencing was blood. This receptor was identified in a female donor with papillary thyroid cancer or a benign thyroid nodule (not recorded which). Some clones in this sample may be carry-over from other donors' samples. The CDR3 loop is CSARGPGGGNTGELFF. CDR3 coding DNA: TGCAGTGCTAGAGGGCCGGGCGGAGGGAACACCGGGGAGCTGTTTTTT.